This TCR beta chain was recorded in a study of TIL therapy for anti-PD-1-resistant metastatic lung cancer. The CDR3 is 15 residues long. Germline assignment: CDR1 SGHTA and CDR2 FQGTGA. V was shortened by 0 bases and J by 2 bases, with 8 bases between the two germline ends. The time point was: pre-treatment sample, taken before nivolumab and TIL therapy. Stage 4 NSCLC adults joined between late 2017 and 2020. Sequencing used immunoSEQ v3. The repertoire was sequenced with immunoSEQ multiplex PCR; TCRdb's copy has only in-frame clones and lacks some. The data contain about 60,000 clones, roughly 84% of them seen just once; the ten biggest clones take up roughly 2.6%.

V and J are TRBV7-3 and TRBJ2-1; TRBD1 or TRBD2 may be the D gene (5 bases each). The clonotype originates from a person aged 25-85 years with non-small cell lung cancer. This specimen consisted of blood, obtained at baseline. DNA for the CDR3: TGTGCCAGCAGCTTAACTGAGGGGACCTACAATGAGCAGTTCTTC. Its translation: CASSLTEGTYNEQFF.